One sample yielded the 25 T cell receptor beta chains listed below, sequenced in a study of T cell changes during pregnancy in multiple sclerosis (dated by TCRdb to about 2019). The library was obtained by the immunoSEQ multiplex PCR assay. TCRdb took over this immuneACCESS table, retaining in-frame rearrangements with V and J assigned. Such tables are incomplete; in checked studies, under half of the missing clones stem from an unresolved V gene, and the remainder is unexplained. For this sample there are approximately 53,000 clones; around 90% appear just once. The leading ten clones occupy roughly 0.6% of the sample. The material sequenced was CD4+ T cells from peripheral blood mononuclear cells, taken after pregnancy. Receptors were obtained from a female donor in good health, enrolled as a control in a pregnancy study.

The rearrangement joins TRBV7-9 to TRBJ2-6; unclear D gene. V was cut by 0 bases and J by 4 bases, with 7 bases left in between. In germline, CDR1 is SEHNR, CDR2 FQNEAQ (reference sequence). The CDR3 consists of 15 residues. This CDR3 reads CASSLAGFGANVLTF. In DNA form, the CDR3 reads TGTGCCAGCAGCTTAGCGGGCTTCGGGGCCAACGTCCTGACTTTC. The variable domain in full, with the rest retrieved from reference TRBV7-9 and TRBJ2-6, is DTGVSQNPRHKITKRGQNVTFRCDPISEHNRLYWYRQTLGQGPEFLTYFQNEAQLEKSRLLSDRFSAERPKGSFSTLEIQRTEQGDSAMYLCASSLAGFGANVLTFGAGSRLTVL.

The V call is TRBV28, the J call TRBJ2-1, with 7 bases that match TRBD2. The CDR3 is 13 residues long. V lost 7 bases, J lost 4 bases, and 4 bases stayed unmatched. Germline V gene lookup returns CDR1 MDHEN and CDR2 SYDVKM. Written as DNA, the CDR3 is TGTGCCAGCACTAGCGGTCAATACAATGAGCAGTTCTTC. Residues: CASTSGQYNEQFF.

The chain has TRBV5-4 and TRBJ1-2, with 9 bases aligning to TRBD1. Losses at the gene ends were 4 bases for V and 7 bases for J; bases not matched to a gene: 8. The CDR3 runs 14 residues. Germline V CDR1 and CDR2: SGHNT, YYREEE (reference sequence). The CDR3 nucleotides read TGTGCCAGCAGCGGCCGGGACAGGGCCGGTGGCTACACCTTC. It codes for CASSGRDRAGGYTF.

The chain links TRBV6-5 to TRBJ2-7, with TRBD2 identical over 9 bases. V was pared by 4 bases and J by 5 bases, with 6 bases of the junction left unmatched. The CDR3 contains 14 residues. Germline V gene data show CDR1 as MNHEY and CDR2 as SVGAGI. The CDR3: CASSSGTSIHEQYF. CDR3 sequence (DNA): TGTGCCAGCAGTTCCGGGACTAGCATCCACGAGCAGTACTTC.

This chain joins TRBV6-6 and TRBJ1-6; D may be TRBD1 (5 bases). Germline V gene data show CDR1 as MNHNY and CDR2 as SVGAGI (reference sequence). Trimming stripped 6 bases from V and 7 bases from J, with 13 bases between. The CDR3 is 14 amino acids. For the CDR3, the DNA is TGTGCCAGCAGCGTACAGGAATCGAATTCACCCCTCCACTTT. Amino acids: CASSVQESNSPLHF.

V gene TRBV19 combines with J gene TRBJ2-3, with TRBD2 identical over 7 bases. V shed 6 bases and J 5 bases; nucleotides not matched to a gene: 11. This CDR3 has 15 residues. The V gene's germline CDR1 is LNHDA and CDR2 SQIVND (reference sequence). The CDR3 region is CASRLSGGLGDTQYF. The CDR3 DNA reads as TGTGCCAGTAGGCTGTCGGGGGGACTGGGAGATACGCAGTATTTT.

The rearrangement uses TRBV29-1 and TRBJ2-2; 11 positions agree with TRBD2. The length of the CDR3 is 15 residues. The junction had 3 bases not matched to a gene; V was cut back by 6 bases and J by 0 bases. Germline values: CDR1 SQVTM, CDR2 ANQGSEA. Here the CDR3 reads CSVPTSGTNTGELFF. Written as DNA, the CDR3 is TGCAGCGTCCCGACTAGCGGGACGAACACCGGGGAGCTGTTTTTT.

A single count supports this clone. The chain employs TRBV11-3 and TRBJ2-1; D unclear. CDR1 SGHNT and CDR2 YENEEA come from the germline V gene. V was shortened by 7 bases and J by 2 bases, with 12 bases between the two germline ends. This CDR3 is built from 14 residues. The CDR3 region is CASTNGLTYNEQFF. The DNA of the CDR3 is TGTGCCAGCACTAACGGGTTAACCTACAATGAGCAGTTCTTC.

This clone appeared a single time. The rearrangement uses TRBV29-1 and TRBJ2-1; 10 bases are a match to TRBD2. The CDR3 consists of 13 residues. V shed 7 bases and J 6 bases; nucleotides not matched to a gene: 6. Germline V gene sequence: CDR1 SQVTM, CDR2 ANQGSEA. The DNA of the CDR3 is TGCAGCGCCAAGCGGGAGGGCCGCAATGAGCAGTTCTTC. Residues: CSAKREGRNEQFF.

This chain uses TRBV10-1 with TRBJ2-3; perhaps TRBD2 as D (6 bases). CDR1 WNHNN and CDR2 SYGVQD come from the germline V gene (reference sequence). The CDR3 runs to 15 residues. The germline V and J ends were trimmed by 3 bases and 2 bases, with 12 bases remaining between them. CDR3 nucleotides: TGCGCCAGCAGTGATGGTAGCGGATACACAGATACGCAGTATTTT. Translating it yields CASSDGSGYTDTQYF.

The chain links TRBV6-1 to TRBJ1-2; D not certain. Germline assignment: CDR1 MNHNS and CDR2 SASEGT. The ends were cut back, 6 bases at V and 0 bases at J, with 8 bases in the middle. The CDR3 loop spans 13 amino acids. The CDR3 sequence: CASREGPNYGYTF. Here the CDR3 DNA reads TGTGCCAGCAGAGAGGGTCCTAACTATGGCTACACCTTC.

The J gene is TRBJ2-5, the V gene TRBV5-7, with 7 bases aligning to TRBD2. TRBV5-7 is an ORF, with its function uncertain. The junction had 12 bases not matched to a gene; V was cut back by 6 bases and J by 4 bases. This CDR3 has 15 residues. CDR3 sequence: CASTCPRGEGETQYF. The CDR3 region has the DNA TGTGCCAGCACTTGCCCCCGTGGGGAGGGAGAGACCCAGTACTTC.

The rearrangement links TRBV4-1 to TRBJ1-3, with 10 positions matching TRBD1. The germline CDR1 and CDR2 sequences are MGHRA and YSYEKL. V lost 4 bases to trimming and J lost 4 bases; unmatched junction nucleotides: 4. The CDR3 totals 15 residues. CDR3 protein: CASSPGTGEGNTIYF. The CDR3 region has the DNA TGCGCCAGCAGCCCCGGGACAGGGGAAGGAAACACCATATATTTT.

In its sample, this clone was seen once. The rearrangement uses TRBV6-5 and TRBJ1-3; D might be TRBD1 (6 bases). V gave up 4 bases and J gave up 3 bases, with 13 bases separating them. This CDR3 is 15 amino acids long. Germline V CDR1 and CDR2: MNHEY, SVGAGI. CDR3 sequence reads: CASSFNMGHGNTIYF. The CDR3 DNA follows: TGTGCCAGCAGTTTTAATATGGGACATGGAAACACCATATATTTT.

This clone appeared a few times. V usage is TRBV27 and J usage is TRBJ1-1; D ambiguous. Trimming removed 5 bases at V and 7 bases at J, with 14 bases between. Per the germline V gene, CDR1 is MNHEY and CDR2 is SMNVEV (reference sequence). The CDR3 totals 13 residues. Here the CDR3 reads CASSSEVRSEAFF. CDR3 nucleotides: TGTGCCAGCAGTAGTGAAGTTCGGAGTGAAGCTTTCTTT.

CDR3 nucleotide sequence: TGTGCCAGCAGCTTATCCGGTTACAATGAGCAGTTCTTC. Its protein product is CASSLSGYNEQFF. The chain employs TRBV7-2 and TRBJ2-1, with D hard to call. Trimming cost V 2 bases and J 4 bases, with 6 bases left between them. The CDR3 extends over 13 amino acids. CDR1 and CDR2 (germline): SGHTA, FQGNSA.

As DNA, the CDR3 is TGTGCCAGCAGCTTAGGGCTAGCGAGCAACGAGCAGTACTTC. Translation: CASSLGLASNEQYF. The rearrangement uses TRBV11-2 and TRBJ2-7, with D maybe TRBD2 (6 bases). Trimming cost V 1 base and J 5 bases, with 12 bases left between them. This CDR3 contains 14 residues. Germline V gives CDR1 SGHAT, CDR2 FQNNGV.

The chain employs TRBV6-1 and TRBJ2-7, with 8 bases aligning to TRBD2. In germline, CDR1 is MNHNS, CDR2 SASEGT. V lost 6 bases, J lost 3 bases, and 4 bases stayed unmatched. The CDR3 is 13 amino acids. CDR3: CASSGGGYYEQYF. The CDR3 DNA follows: TGTGCCAGCAGCGGGGGGGGGTACTACGAGCAGTACTTC.

The rearrangement joins TRBV11-1 to TRBJ2-7; 8 positions match TRBD1. Germline-derived CDR1 and CDR2 are SGHAT and FQDESV (reference sequence). This CDR3 has 12 amino acids. V dropped 7 bases and J dropped 4; count of bases not matched to a gene: 3. CDR3 region: CASTGQEYEQYF. The CDR3 DNA reads TGTGCCAGCACGGGACAGGAGTACGAGCAGTACTTC.

The rearrangement links TRBV5-1 to TRBJ1-4; D is ambiguous. Germline V gives CDR1 SGHRS, CDR2 YFSETQ. The CDR3 consists of 14 residues. V was cut by 5 bases and J by 0 bases, with 8 bases left in between. CDR3 nucleotides: TGCGCCAGCAGGGAGAGGGCAACTAATGAAAAACTGTTTTTT. Amino acids: CASRERATNEKLFF.

The V and J genes are TRBV5-6 and TRBJ2-5, with TRBD2 identical over 7 bases. Per germline, CDR1 SGHDT and CDR2 YYEEEE. After removal of 2 bases from V and 5 bases from J, the junction contained 6 bases not matched to a gene. This CDR3 comprises 14 residues. This chain's CDR3 is CASSFAGTKETQYF. The CDR3 DNA sequence: TGTGCCAGCAGCTTCGCAGGGACTAAGGAGACCCAGTACTTC.

This chain uses TRBV29-1 with TRBJ2-7; no firm D call. The germline V gene encodes CDR1 SQVTM and CDR2 ANQGSEA. Trimming left V 1 base short and J 4 bases short, with 5 bases between. The CDR3 sequence is 11 residues long. For the CDR3, the DNA is TGCAGCGTTGAAGCGAGGTACGAGCAGTACTTC. Protein sequence: CSVEARYEQYF.

J is TRBJ2-5 and V is TRBV25-1; D is ambiguous. The germline gives CDR1 MGHDK, CDR2 SYGVNS. Trimming shortened V by 7 bases and J by 7 bases, and 13 bases separated the two germline ends. The CDR3 is 12 residues long. CDR3 in amino acids: CASTVNPGTQYF. CDR3 in DNA: TGTGCCAGCACCGTTAACCCAGGGACCCAGTACTTC.

The chain employs TRBV19 and TRBJ2-3, with a possible D match to TRBD1 (5 bases). Germline assignment: CDR1 LNHDA and CDR2 SQIVND (reference sequence). The CDR3 contains 14 residues. Deletions cut 6 bases from V and 0 bases from J, with 10 bases between. The CDR3 coding sequence is TGTGCCAGTAGCCAGGGCCCTAGCACAGATACGCAGTATTTT. Protein: CASSQGPSTDTQYF.

The chain uses TRBV7-6 and TRBJ1-2; TRBD1 agrees at 7 bases. Germline V gene lookup returns CDR1 SGHVS and CDR2 FNYEAQ. The CDR3 length is 15 residues. Trimming at V came to 5 bases and at J to 2 bases, leaving 8 bases not matched to a gene. CDR3 region: CASSNTRQGNYGYTF. The CDR3 region has the DNA TGTGCCAGCAGCAATACCCGACAGGGAAACTATGGCTACACCTTC.